This TCR beta chain was recorded in a study of spatial heterogeneity in lung cancer. Across the study: The study consistently detected more beta-chain than alpha-chain sequences. The study observed each unique TCR and UMI combination more than ten times on average in raw reads.

MiXCR, run by TCRdb on the 5' RACE reads, gives a single entry per CDR3 protein. Of around 41,000 distinct CDR3 sequences in the sample, approximately 6.3% are singletons; the top ten hold around 42%. The time point: sample taken at primary tumor resection. A total of under 80 untreated early-stage non-small cell lung cancer patients served as donors. Sequencing of whole RNA from tumor, nontumor lung or frozen PBMC involved no sorting. This clonotype was observed many times. V dropped 1 base and J dropped 7; count of bases not matched to a gene: 10. Germline-derived CDR1 and CDR2 are SGHTA and FQGNSA. This CDR3 is built from 17 residues.

The chain uses TRBV7-2 and TRBJ2-1, with 10 nucleotides matching TRBD1. This TCR was sampled from a female donor with early-stage non-small cell lung cancer. The starting material was PBMCs, obtained at surgery. The CDR3 protein is CASSLVGTGVKGNEQFF. The CDR3 DNA follows: TGTGCCAGCAGCTTAGTAGGGACAGGGGTTAAGGGGAATGAGCAGTTCTTC.